These T cell receptor beta chains were read from a single sample in a study of T cell responses to AZD1222 COVID-19 vaccine. Libraries were prepared by immunoSEQ multiplex PCR; TCRdb keeps only in-frame clonotypes and omits some of them. Of under 130,000 clones in the sample, about 81% were seen once. The material was peripheral blood, obtained on day 0 of AZD1222 vaccination. The source is an adult in good health. Each CDR3 is given with its conserved first and last residue. Fields, in order: J gene, V gene, D gene, clone size, CDR3 protein, CDR3 DNA. A D gene is named only where the DNA matches it firmly. Rows may omit the clone size; those that give it use once, few, many or a size class.

TRBJ2-2 | TRBV7-2 | NA | NA | CASSESGHGTGELFF | TGTGCCAGCAGCGAGTCGGGACACGGCACCGGGGAGCTGTTTTTT
TRBJ1-2 | TRBV5-1 | NA | NA | CASSSGQSNYGYTF | TGCGCCAGCAGCAGTGGACAGTCTAACTATGGCTACACCTTC
TRBJ2-5 | TRBV6-2/TRBV6-3 | NA | NA | CASSYSELHQETQYF | TGTGCCAGCAGTTACTCCGAGCTACACCAAGAGACCCAGTACTTC
TRBJ1-6 | TRBV19 | TRBD1 | NA | CASSRQGARHSPLHF | TGTGCCAGTAGTCGCCAGGGGGCTCGTCATTCACCCCTCCACTTT
TRBJ2-5 | TRBV5-4 | NA | NA | CASSQARGSRETQYF | TGTGCCAGCAGCCAAGCCCGGGGTTCGAGGGAGACCCAGTACTTC
TRBJ1-5 | TRBV2 | NA | NA | CASRWDGPAGPQHF | TGTGCCAGCAGGTGGGACGGGCCCGCGGGGCCCCAGCATTTT
TRBJ2-7 | TRBV30 | TRBD1 | NA | CAWGDRDEQYF | TGTGCCTGGGGGGACAGGGACGAGCAGTACTTC
TRBJ2-1 | TRBV2 | NA | few | CASSEVKGDEQFF | TGTGCCAGCAGTGAAGTGAAGGGGGATGAGCAGTTCTTC
TRBJ2-3 | TRBV2 | NA | once | CASSDHLGVGTDTQYF | TGTGCCAGCAGTGATCACCTTGGGGTCGGCACAGATACGCAGTATTTT
TRBJ2-2 | TRBV6-5 | NA | NA | CASEGLTGELFF | TGTGCCAGCGAAGGATTGACCGGGGAGCTGTTTTTT
TRBJ2-2 | TRBV6-1 | NA | NA | CASSRGQNTGELFF | TGTGCCAGCAGCCGGGGACAAAACACCGGGGAGCTGTTTTTT
TRBJ2-1 | TRBV4-1 | NA | NA | CASSRFSGFEQFF | TGCGCCAGCAGCCGGTTCAGTGGGTTTGAGCAGTTCTTC
TRBJ1-1 | TRBV4-2 | NA | NA | CASSPTPGDSLRDTEAFF | TGTGCCAGCAGCCCGACCCCAGGGGATTCCTTACGGGACACTGAAGCTTTCTTT
TRBJ1-1 | TRBV5-6 | NA | NA | CASSLGALNTEAFF | TGTGCCAGCAGCTTGGGGGCTCTGAACACTGAAGCTTTCTTT
TRBJ2-2 | TRBV5-1 | TRBD2 | NA | CASFSGGASGELFF | TGCGCCAGCTTTAGCGGGGGGGCCTCCGGGGAGCTGTTTTTT
TRBJ1-3 | TRBV7-2 | TRBD1 | NA | CASSFGQGSSGNTIYF | TGTGCCAGCAGCTTTGGACAGGGGTCCTCTGGAAACACCATATATTTT
TRBJ2-2 | TRBV27 | TRBD1 | NA | CASSPLHSDRGRTGELFF | TGTGCCAGCAGTCCGCTACACTCTGACAGGGGGCGGACCGGGGAGCTGTTTTTT
TRBJ1-1 | TRBV7-9 | NA | few | CASSLGGRVMNTEAFF | TGTGCCAGCAGCTTAGGGGGGAGGGTCATGAACACTGAAGCTTTCTTT
TRBJ1-1 | TRBV10-1 | NA | NA | CASKRVWANTEAFF | TGCGCCAGTAAGAGGGTTTGGGCGAACACTGAAGCTTTCTTT
TRBJ1-6 | TRBV6-6 | NA | few | CASRKQGLLLSPLHF | TGTGCCAGCAGGAAACAGGGTCTGCTTCTTTCACCCCTCCACTTT
TRBJ2-7 | TRBV6-5 | TRBD1 | NA | CASSYRWTGSDEQYF | TGTGCCAGCAGTTACCGATGGACAGGGTCTGACGAGCAGTACTTC
TRBJ2-3 | TRBV7-3 | NA | NA | CASSLTDRPDTQYF | TGTGCCAGCAGCTTAACCGACCGCCCAGATACGCAGTATTTT
TRBJ2-7 | TRBV5-1 | TRBD1 | NA | CASSRDSYEQYF | TGCGCCAGCAGCCGGGACAGCTACGAGCAGTACTTC
TRBJ1-1 | TRBV28 | NA | NA | CASSSMAGPEAFF | TGTGCCAGCTCGTCGATGGCCGGGCCTGAAGCTTTCTTT
TRBJ1-2 | TRBV2 | TRBD1 | NA | CASRSGTGVNYGYTF | TGTGCCAGCAGGTCCGGGACAGGGGTTAACTATGGCTACACCTTC
TRBJ2-5 | TRBV19 | NA | few | CASSRAIEETQYF | TGTGCCAGTAGTCGGGCCATAGAGGAGACCCAGTACTTC
TRBJ2-1 | TRBV3-1/TRBV3-2 | NA | NA | CASSQGPQRRLYNEQFF | TGTGCCAGCAGCCAAGGTCCTCAGCGAAGATTATACAATGAGCAGTTCTTC
TRBJ2-3 | TRBV5-6 | TRBD2 | NA | CASSLELAGVTDTQYF | TGTGCCAGCAGCTTGGAGCTAGCGGGGGTCACAGATACGCAGTATTTT
TRBJ2-5 | TRBV27 | NA | NA | CASTTLRRRQETQYF | TGTGCCAGCACCACTCTAAGGCGAAGGCAAGAGACCCAGTACTTC
TRBJ1-1 | TRBV19 | NA | NA | CASTLTGGGRTEAFF | TGTGCCAGTACCCTCACAGGTGGGGGAAGGACTGAAGCTTTCTTT
TRBJ1-1 | TRBV7-3 | NA | NA | CASSLRGRVWDTEAFF | TGTGCCAGCAGCTTAAGAGGCCGGGTATGGGACACTGAAGCTTTCTTT
TRBJ1-2 | TRBV27 | NA | NA | CASTSFVGGGYTF | TGTGCCAGCACCTCATTTGTAGGCGGGGGCTACACCTTC
TRBJ2-7 | TRBV7-8 | NA | NA | CASSARGVSYEQYF | TGTGCCAGCAGCGCCCGGGGAGTTTCCTACGAGCAGTACTTC
TRBJ1-1 | TRBV12-3/TRBV12-4 | TRBD1 | NA | CASRGQYPTEAFF | TGTGCCAGCAGGGGACAGTACCCCACTGAAGCTTTCTTT
TRBJ1-1 | TRBV5-8 | NA | NA | CASRPSDFTEAFF | TGTGCCAGCCGACCTTCAGATTTCACTGAAGCTTTCTTT
TRBJ2-7 | TRBV5-4 | TRBD1 | few | CASSSGGTGSGEQYF | TGTGCCAGCAGCTCTGGTGGGACAGGGTCGGGGGAGCAGTACTTC
TRBJ1-1 | TRBV11-2 | NA | NA | CASSLDPSGYRDDNTEAFF | TGTGCCAGCAGCTTAGATCCCTCAGGCTACAGGGACGATAACACTGAAGCTTTCTTT
TRBJ1-4 | TRBV27 | TRBD1 | NA | CASSRDRANNEKLFF | TGTGCCAGCAGTAGGGACAGGGCGAATAATGAAAAACTGTTTTTT
TRBJ1-2 | TRBV18 | TRBD1 | few | CASSPRQGPPDGYTF | TGTGCCAGCTCACCGAGACAGGGCCCACCGGATGGCTACACCTTC
TRBJ1-2 | TRBV28 | NA | NA | CASSLVGYNGYTF | TGTGCCAGCAGTTTAGTGGGGTACAATGGCTACACCTTC
TRBJ1-1 | TRBV6-5 | NA | NA | CASSYSRENTEAFF | TGTGCCAGCAGTTACTCGAGAGAGAACACTGAAGCTTTCTTT
TRBJ2-3 | TRBV10-3 | NA | NA | CAIEASPTDTQYF | TGTGCCATCGAGGCTAGCCCAACAGATACGCAGTATTTT